This T cell receptor beta chain emerged from a study of T-cell reconstitution after alpha-beta-depleted transplantation in children. V lost 2 bases and J 1 base, leaving 9 bases between the germline ends. Germline CDR1 is SGHVS and CDR2 is FQNEAQ. This CDR3 spans 14 amino acids. Study-wide results and caveats: Newly produced T cells mostly provided counts and TCRbeta diversity after one year, as hyperexpanded clones declined. Expanded graft clones numbering several hundred reportedly gave rise to alpha-beta T cells about two months after transplant.

Preparation of the TCRbeta library involved a method that used unique molecular identifiers. TCRdb fed the PCR reads into MiXCR, producing one record per CDR3 protein. This sample yields approximately 50,000 distinct CDR3 sequences, of which 5% to 6.5% are seen a single time; 30% to 35% belongs to the top ten. This clonotype was observed at least ten times. Its cognate antigen is unknown. V and J are TRBV7-8 and TRBJ2-7, with D maybe TRBD2 (5 bases). The source of this sequence is a female patient aged 2 to 10 who had a stem cell transplant for aplastic anemia, so the T cells may come from the graft donor. Material: PBMCs, mostly from graft donor cells, obtained 60 days after TCRalphabeta/CD19-depleted stem cell transplant. CDR3 in amino acids: CASSLYQRSYEQYF. The CDR3 DNA is TGTGCCAGCAGCTTATATCAGCGGTCCTACGAGCAGTACTTC.